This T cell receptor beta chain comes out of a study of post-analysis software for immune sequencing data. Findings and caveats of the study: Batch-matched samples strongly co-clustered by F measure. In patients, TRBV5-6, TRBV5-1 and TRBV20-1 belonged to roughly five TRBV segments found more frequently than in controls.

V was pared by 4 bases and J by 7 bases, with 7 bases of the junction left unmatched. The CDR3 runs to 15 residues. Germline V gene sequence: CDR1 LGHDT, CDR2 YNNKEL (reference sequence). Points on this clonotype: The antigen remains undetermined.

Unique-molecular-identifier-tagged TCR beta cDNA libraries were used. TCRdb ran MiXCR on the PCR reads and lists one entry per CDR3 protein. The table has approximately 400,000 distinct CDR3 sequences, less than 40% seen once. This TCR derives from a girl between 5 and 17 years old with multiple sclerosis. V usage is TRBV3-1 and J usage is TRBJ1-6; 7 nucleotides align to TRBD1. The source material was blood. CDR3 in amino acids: CASSPLGQPNSPLHF. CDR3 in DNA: TGTGCCAGCAGCCCCTTGGGACAGCCGAATTCACCCCTCCACTTT.